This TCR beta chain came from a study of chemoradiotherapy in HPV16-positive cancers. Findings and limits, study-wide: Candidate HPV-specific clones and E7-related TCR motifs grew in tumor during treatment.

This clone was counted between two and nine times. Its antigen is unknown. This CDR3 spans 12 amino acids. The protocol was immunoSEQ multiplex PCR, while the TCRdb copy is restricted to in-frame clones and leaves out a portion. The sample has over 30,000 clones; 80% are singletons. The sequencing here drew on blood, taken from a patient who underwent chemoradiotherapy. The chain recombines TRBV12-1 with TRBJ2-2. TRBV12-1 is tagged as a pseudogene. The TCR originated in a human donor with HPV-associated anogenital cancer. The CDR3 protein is CASSLRTGELFF. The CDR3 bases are TGTGCCAGCAGCTTACGAACCGGGGAGCTGTTTTTT.